This T cell receptor beta chain was observed in a study of blood T cells in healthy people across ages. Overall study findings and caveats: Roughly linearly, TCR beta diversity per million T cells fell as age increased. Relative to aged donors, long-lived donors carried more naive CD4+ cells and displayed higher diversity.

Together with a sample-barcoded 5' primer, a J-beta primer mix was included in a second PCR lasting about 6 to 11 cycles. Each cDNA molecule was tagged by a template-switch adaptor with 12 random nucleotides. All samples yielded 2.5 million or more CDR3-containing paired-end reads. TCRdb analysed the 5' RACE reads with MiXCR anew, one entry per CDR3 protein. The sample consists of about 780,000 distinct CDR3 sequences, around half of them appearing once. This CDR3 is built from 15 residues. Germline V gene sequence: CDR1 SGHRS, CDR2 YFSETQ. V trimming: 0 bases; J trimming: 11 bases; junction bases outside the gene matches: 8. On this clonotype itself: Its specificity is unknown.

Sequencing was done on a sample of blood. The TCR comes from an elderly man in good health. The chain joins TRBV5-1 to TRBJ2-5; the match to TRBD2 covers 12 bases. CDR3 protein: CASSLVLAGGPQQYF. CDR3 in DNA: TGCGCCAGCAGCTTGGTACTAGCGGGAGGTCCGCAGCAGTACTTC. Based on the CDR3 plus reference TRBV5-1 and TRBJ2-5, the full variable domain is KAGVTQTPRYLIKTRGQQVTLSCSPISGHRSVSWYQQTPGQGLQFLFEYFSETQRNKGNFPGRFSGRQFSNSRSEMNVSTLELGDSALYLCASSLVLAGGPQQYFGPGTRLLVL.